This TCR beta chain is from a study of T cell responses to AZD1222 COVID-19 vaccine (dated by TCRdb to the early 2020s). Describing the broader study: AZD1222 recipients whose second dose came at about 4 weeks and those whose second dose came at about 12 weeks were combined into one group, since spike-specific TCR depth and breadth did not differ between the two schedules. TCR sequencing was performed for about 250 trial participants, of whom roughly 200 were given two doses of AZD1222 and some 26 were given two doses of MenACWY control vaccine. Enrollment into the trials was organized by age into subgroups of 18-55, 56-69 and 70-plus years, and those subgroups contained 148, 28 and 57 TCR-sequenced participants, respectively.

From the cysteine through the phenylalanine, the CDR3 covers 16 amino acids. The read is trimmed to its CDR3 DNA, 48 bases read in frame from base 1. Ends trimmed: V by 4 bases, J by 5 bases; bases unmatched to a gene: 12. Taken from the germline V gene (reference sequence), the CDR1 and CDR2 loops are SGHNT and YYREEE. The CDR3 regions of human TCRbeta chains were analyzed by immunosequencing. For the original study's pipeline: TCRs in the repertoires were compared against a reference library of SARS-CoV-2-specific TCRs that had been generated with the MIRA antigen-specificity platform. Breadth was defined as the fraction of unique TCRs that were SARS-CoV-2-associated. Depth was defined as the fraction of total T cells that were SARS-CoV-2-associated. Using the MIRA data, each spike-specific TCR was assigned both to the spike region to which the TCR was reactive and to a CD4 or CD8 class. Log10-transformed breadth and depth values were compared by one-way ANOVA with Sidak's multiple comparisons tests. This immuneACCESS table, as held by TCRdb, lists in-frame sequences with V and J called but not all clones. Of the missing ones, under half trace to an unresolved V gene in checked studies; the others have no known cause. The DNA gave D and trimming, while V, J and clone size come from that table. The sample yields 120,000 or so clones; approximately 90% were counted once. 7.2% of the sample belongs to the ten largest clones.

This specimen's time point label, interpreted: baseline before first vaccination. Vaccinee samples were obtained from the UK trials COV001 and COV002, which included a single-blind randomized controlled phase 2/3 trial of AZD1222 (ChAdOx1 nCoV-19) in healthy adults. For TCRbeta chain sequencing, PBMC samples were collected from trial participants at day 0 and at day 28 after the second dose. A remark on this clone: Its antigen target is currently unknown. Nothing much larger sits one base from this clone, and base qualities are not available.

Findings and caveats that apply to the study as a whole: Conclusions about previously exposed vaccinees are limited because only five to seven AZD1222 recipients were SARS-CoV-2 seropositive at baseline. After two AZD1222 doses, both the breadth and the depth of spike-specific TCRs were significantly higher than at day 0 and than in MenACWY recipients. Epitopes outside the regions mutated in the B.1.351 and B.1.1.7 variants were reportedly recognized by nearly half of the unique spike-specific TCRs. Participants were mostly white British, with more females than males. The authors suggested clonal diversity may have been underestimated. No day 14 peak-response samples were available, so repertoires were characterized only after the peak T cell response. CD4 TCRs associated with the vaccine covered the entire spike protein, and the dominant responses were in regions 160-218 and 743-854. The 56-69-year group was small, and its depth increase did not reach significance, likely because of low power.

The V gene is TRBV5-4 and the J gene is TRBJ2-5; TRBD2 matches 9 bases in the middle. The source of this sequence is an adult in good health. Source: peripheral blood, taken on day 0 of AZD1222 vaccination. The CDR3: CASSPGPSGTFETQYF. The nucleotide sequence reads TGTGCCAGCAGCCCCGGGCCTAGCGGGACGTTTGAGACCCAGTACTTC.